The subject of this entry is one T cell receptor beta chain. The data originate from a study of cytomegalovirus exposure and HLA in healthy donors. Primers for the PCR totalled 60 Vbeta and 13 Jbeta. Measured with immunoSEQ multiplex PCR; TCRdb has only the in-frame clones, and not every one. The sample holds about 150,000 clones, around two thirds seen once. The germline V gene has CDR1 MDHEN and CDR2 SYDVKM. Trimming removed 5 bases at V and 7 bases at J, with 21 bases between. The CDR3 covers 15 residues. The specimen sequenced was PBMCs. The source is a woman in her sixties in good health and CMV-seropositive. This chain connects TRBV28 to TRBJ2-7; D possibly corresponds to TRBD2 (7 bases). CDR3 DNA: TGTGCCAGCAGTAGCTTAGGGGGGAGGGCCGGTGAGCAGTACTTC. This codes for CASSSLGGRAGEQYF.